These 15 T cell receptor beta chains were all obtained from the same sample, sequenced in a study of blood T cells in healthy people across ages. A second PCR of about 6 to 12 cycles used a sample-barcoded 5' primer and a J-beta primer mix. TCRdb fed the 5' RACE reads into MiXCR, producing one record per CDR3 protein. Among around 1.1 million distinct CDR3 sequences listed, roughly two fifths were seen once. The source material was blood. These receptors were obtained from a man aged 18 to 30 in good health.

This chain joins TRBV27 and TRBJ1-2; 8 bases fit TRBD1. This CDR3 contains 13 residues. Losses at the gene ends were 4 bases for V and 6 bases for J; bases not matched to a gene: 4. Germline CDR1 is MNHEY and CDR2 is SMNVEV (reference sequence). The CDR3 bases are TGTGCCAGCAGTTGGACAGGGCGGGATGGCTACACCTTC. Translating it yields CASSWTGRDGYTF.

In its sample, this clonotype was seen a few times. This chain connects TRBV9 to TRBJ2-5; D might be TRBD2 (5 bases). With 2 bases removed from V and 7 bases from J, the gap between germline ends came to 15 bases. Looked up from germline, CDR1 is SGDLS and CDR2 is YYNGEE. The CDR3 runs 14 residues. The CDR3: CASSVRDSRGTQYF. As DNA, the CDR3 is TGTGCCAGCAGCGTCCGGGATTCCCGTGGGACCCAGTACTTC. Supplemented by reference TRBV9 and TRBJ2-5, the full variable domain reads DSGVTQTPKHLITATGQRVTLRCSPRSGDLSVYWYQQSLDQGLQFLIQYYNGEERAKGNILERFSAQQFPDLHSELNLSSLELGDSALYFCASSVRDSRGTQYFGPGTRLLVL.

This clonotype was observed once. V is TRBV7-9 and J is TRBJ2-1, with 8 bases matching TRBD2. Germline V CDR1 and CDR2: SEHNR, FQNEAQ (reference sequence). The trim removed 3 bases at V and 4 bases at J, leaving 8 bases unmatched. The CDR3 contains 16 residues. The CDR3 DNA is TGTGCCAGCAGCTTCCCTCCGGGGGGGGAATACAATGAGCAGTTCTTC. Amino acid sequence: CASSFPPGGEYNEQFF.

This clonotype appeared a few times. The gene calls are TRBV20-1 and TRBJ1-5; D call uncertain. The CDR3 is made up of 15 amino acids. Trimming took 5 bases from V and 4 from J, leaving 18 bases between them. Germline-derived CDR1 and CDR2 are DFQATT and SNEGSKA (reference sequence). The CDR3 DNA reads TGCAGTGCTTGGGCCTTCGGGAGGAGAAATCAGCCCCAGCATTTT. Its protein product is CSAWAFGRRNQPQHF.

The chain combines TRBV7-2 with TRBJ2-3, with D hard to call. Looked up from germline, CDR1 is SGHTA and CDR2 is FQGNSA. With 2 bases removed from V and 1 base from J, the gap between germline ends came to 10 bases. The CDR3 has 15 amino acids. The CDR3 DNA follows: TGTGCCAGCAGCTTATCTACACCCCGCACAGATACGCAGTATTTT. This codes for CASSLSTPRTDTQYF.

This clonotype was seen a handful of times. In DNA form, the CDR3 reads TGCGCCAGCAGCTTGTATTCTGGGGATTCGACAGGGAACGGTTACACCTTC. It codes for CASSLYSGDSTGNGYTF. J is TRBJ1-2 and V is TRBV5-1, with 7 nucleotides matching TRBD1. Germline CDR1 and CDR2: SGHRS and YFSETQ. Unmatched junction bases numbered 20, after V lost 1 base and J lost 11 bases. The CDR3 covers 17 residues.

The CDR3 is CASSRPGQGRNEQFF. The CDR3 region has the DNA TGTGCCAGCAGTCGCCCGGGACAGGGGAGGAATGAGCAGTTCTTC. The chain couples TRBV6-2 or TRBV6-3 to TRBJ2-1; 10 bases agree with TRBD1. The germline CDR1 and CDR2 sequences are MNHEY and SVGEGT. Germline trimming cut 5 bases from V and 7 bases from J; bases unmatched to any gene: 8. CDR3 size: 15 residues.

Details on this clonotype: At one boundary the junction diverges from the germline segment, which might be a read error. The chain carries TRBV7-2 and TRBJ1-2; D is uncertain. CDR1 is SGHTA, CDR2 FQGNSA, per germline. This CDR3 comprises 13 residues. The CDR3, as DNA: TGTGCCAGCAGCCGGGCCCGTAACTATGGCTGCACCTTC. It encodes CASSRARNYGCTF.

The V and J genes are TRBV4-1 and TRBJ2-1; unclear D gene. CDR3 length: 15 amino acids. Trimming stripped 0 bases from V and 4 bases from J, with 10 bases between. CDR1 MGHRA and CDR2 YSYEKL come from the germline V gene. The CDR3: CASSQDVGRYNEQFF. The CDR3 region has the DNA TGCGCCAGCAGCCAAGATGTCGGCAGATACAATGAGCAGTTCTTC.

The chain has TRBV28 and TRBJ2-2; D is perhaps TRBD1 or TRBD2 (6 bases each). Germline V gene lookup returns CDR1 MDHEN and CDR2 SYDVKM. V lost 3 bases to trimming and J lost 4 bases, with 12 bases between them. CDR3 length: 15 amino acids. Here the CDR3 reads CASSFPGAGTGELFF. The CDR3 nucleotides read TGTGCCAGCAGTTTCCCGGGGGCAGGCACCGGGGAGCTGTTTTTT.

The chain is built from TRBV15 and TRBJ1-5, with 7 bases fitting TRBD1. Germline CDR1 reads LNHNV; CDR2 reads YYDKDF (reference sequence). With V trimmed by 6 bases and J by 4 bases, 6 bases remained unmatched. The CDR3 has 14 residues. CDR3 coding DNA: TGTGCCACCAGTCCCGGGACAGTTAATCAGCCCCAGCATTTT. As protein: CATSPGTVNQPQHF. Looking up the rest from reference TRBV15 and TRBJ1-5 gives the full variable domain: DAMVIQNPRYQVTQFGKPVTLSCSQTLNHNVMYWYQQKSSQAPKLLFHYYDKDFNNEADTPDNFQSRRPNTSFCFLDIRSPGLGDTAMYLCATSPGTVNQPQHFGDGTRLSIL.

This clonotype has more than one count but fewer than ten. The J gene is TRBJ1-2, the V gene TRBV6-2 or TRBV6-3; D unresolved. V lost 4 bases and J lost 0, with 9 bases in between. The CDR3 spans 14 residues. Germline CDR1 and CDR2: MNHEY and SVGEGT. The DNA of the CDR3 is TGTGCCAGCAGTTTGCGGAACACTAACTATGGCTACACCTTC. Translating it yields CASSLRNTNYGYTF.

This clonotype was detected a few times. This sequence joins TRBV20-1 and TRBJ2-1, with 10 positions matching TRBD1. V lost 0 bases, J lost 7 bases, and 18 bases stayed unmatched. This CDR3 region has 19 residues. From germline, CDR1 is DFQATT and CDR2 SNEGSKA (reference sequence). The CDR3 loop reads CSARDRTGGFVREMNEQFF. In DNA, the CDR3 is TGCAGTGCTAGAGACCGGACAGGGGGTTTTGTTAGGGAAATGAATGAGCAGTTCTTC.

The CDR3 loop reads CSAYRDLSQETQYF. CDR3 coding DNA: TGCAGTGCTTACAGGGATCTCAGCCAAGAGACCCAGTACTTC. This chain joins TRBV20-1 and TRBJ2-5; D possibly corresponds to TRBD1 (6 bases). Trimming removed 5 bases at V and 1 base at J, with 14 bases between. The CDR3 is 14 residues long. Germline assignment: CDR1 DFQATT and CDR2 SNEGSKA (reference sequence).

This rearrangement joins TRBV7-9 to TRBJ1-1, with D tentatively TRBD1 (6 bases). Germline-derived CDR1 and CDR2 are SEHNR and FQNEAQ (reference sequence). Trimming took off 8 bases at V and 7 bases at J, with 17 bases between the two ends. There are 13 residues in the CDR3. The CDR3 bases are TGTGCCAGCTCCCGGGGGCGGGACAATGAAGCTTTCTTT. It is translated as CASSRGRDNEAFF.